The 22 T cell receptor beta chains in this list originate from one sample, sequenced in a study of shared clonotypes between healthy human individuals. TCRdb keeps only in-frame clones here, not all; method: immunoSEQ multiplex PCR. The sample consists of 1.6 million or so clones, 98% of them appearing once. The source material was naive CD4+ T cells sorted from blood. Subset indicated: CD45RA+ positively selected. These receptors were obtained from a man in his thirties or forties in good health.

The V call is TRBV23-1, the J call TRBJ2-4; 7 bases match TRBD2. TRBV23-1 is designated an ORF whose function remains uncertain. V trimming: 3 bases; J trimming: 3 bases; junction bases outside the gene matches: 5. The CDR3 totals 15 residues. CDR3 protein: CASSQFLADKNIQYF. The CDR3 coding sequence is TGCGCCAGCAGTCAGTTCCTAGCGGACAAAAACATTCAGTACTTC.

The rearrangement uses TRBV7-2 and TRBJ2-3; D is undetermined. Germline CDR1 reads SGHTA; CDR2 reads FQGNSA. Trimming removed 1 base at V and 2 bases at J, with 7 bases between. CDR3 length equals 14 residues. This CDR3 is CASSLGLPTDTQYF. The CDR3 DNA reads TGTGCCAGCAGCTTAGGACTCCCCACAGATACGCAGTATTTT.

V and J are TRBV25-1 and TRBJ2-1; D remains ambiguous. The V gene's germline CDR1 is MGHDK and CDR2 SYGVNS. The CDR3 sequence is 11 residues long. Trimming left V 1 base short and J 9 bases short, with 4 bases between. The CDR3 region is CASSELVEQFF. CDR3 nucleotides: TGTGCCAGCAGTGAATTGGTTGAGCAGTTCTTC.

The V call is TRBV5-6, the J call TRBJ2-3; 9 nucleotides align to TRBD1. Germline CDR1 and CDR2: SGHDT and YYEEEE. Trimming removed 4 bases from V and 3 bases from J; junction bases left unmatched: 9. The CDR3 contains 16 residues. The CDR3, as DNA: TGTGCCAGCAGCAAACCGGGACAGGGAATTACAGATACGCAGTATTTT. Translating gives CASSKPGQGITDTQYF.

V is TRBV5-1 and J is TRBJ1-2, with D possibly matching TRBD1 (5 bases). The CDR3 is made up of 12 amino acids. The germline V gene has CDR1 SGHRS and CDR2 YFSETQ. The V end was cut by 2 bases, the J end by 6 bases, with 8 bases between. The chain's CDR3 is CASSLDRDGYTF. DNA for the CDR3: TGCGCCAGCAGCTTAGACAGAGATGGCTACACCTTC.

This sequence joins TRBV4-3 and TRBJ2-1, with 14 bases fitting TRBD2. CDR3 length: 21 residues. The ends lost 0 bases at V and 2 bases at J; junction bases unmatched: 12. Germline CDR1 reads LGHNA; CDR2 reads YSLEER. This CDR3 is CASSQDRGGLAGVGTYNEQFF. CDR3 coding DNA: TGCGCCAGCAGCCAAGATCGCGGGGGACTAGCGGGAGTAGGGACCTACAATGAGCAGTTCTTC.

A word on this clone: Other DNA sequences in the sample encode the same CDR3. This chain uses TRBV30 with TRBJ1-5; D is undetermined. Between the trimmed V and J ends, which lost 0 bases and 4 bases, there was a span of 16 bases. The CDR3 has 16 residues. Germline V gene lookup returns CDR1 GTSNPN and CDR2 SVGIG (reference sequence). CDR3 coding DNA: TGTGCCTGGAGTGTGAGAGATTGGTATAGTAATCAGCCCCAGCATTTT. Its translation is CAWSVRDWYSNQPQHF.

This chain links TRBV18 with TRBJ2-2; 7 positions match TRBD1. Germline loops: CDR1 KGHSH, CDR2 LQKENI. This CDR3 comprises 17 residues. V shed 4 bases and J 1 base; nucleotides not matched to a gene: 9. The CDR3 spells CASSQRVGTVNTGELFF. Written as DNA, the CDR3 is TGTGCCAGCTCACAACGTGTTGGGACAGTGAACACCGGGGAGCTGTTTTTT.

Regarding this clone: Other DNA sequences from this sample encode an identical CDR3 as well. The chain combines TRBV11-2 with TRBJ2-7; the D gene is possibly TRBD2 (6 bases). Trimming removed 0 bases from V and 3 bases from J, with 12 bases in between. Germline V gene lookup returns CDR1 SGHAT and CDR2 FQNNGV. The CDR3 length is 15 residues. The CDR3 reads CASSLDLGGGYEQYF. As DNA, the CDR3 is TGTGCCAGCAGCTTAGATCTGGGGGGAGGCTACGAGCAGTACTTC.

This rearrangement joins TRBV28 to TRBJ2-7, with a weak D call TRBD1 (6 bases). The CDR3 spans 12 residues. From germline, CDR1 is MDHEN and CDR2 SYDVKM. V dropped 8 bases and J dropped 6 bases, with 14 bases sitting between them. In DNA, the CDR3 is TGTGCCAGCGGTAGGACAGTCGCCGAGCAGTACTTC. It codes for CASGRTVAEQYF. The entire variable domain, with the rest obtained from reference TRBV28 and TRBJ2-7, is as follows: DVKVTQSSRYLVKRTGEKVFLECVQDMDHENMFWYRQDPGLGLRLIYFSYDVKMKEKGDIPEGYSVSREKKERFSLILESASTNQTSMYLCASGRTVAEQYFGPGTRLTVT.

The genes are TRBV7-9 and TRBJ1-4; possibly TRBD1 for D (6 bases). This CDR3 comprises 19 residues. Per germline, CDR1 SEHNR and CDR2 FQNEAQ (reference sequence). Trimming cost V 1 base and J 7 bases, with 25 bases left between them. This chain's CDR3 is CASSLEGVGAASRAEKLFF. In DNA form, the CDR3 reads TGTGCCAGCAGCTTAGAGGGGGTCGGGGCTGCTTCTCGGGCTGAAAAACTGTTTTTT.

The CDR3 sequence is CAWNQGAYEQYF. The CDR3 nucleotides are TGTGCCTGGAATCAAGGGGCATACGAGCAGTACTTC. The V and J genes are TRBV30 and TRBJ2-7; TRBD1 is a possible D gene (5 bases). V was clipped by 4 bases and J by 4 bases, with 11 bases between them. This CDR3 comprises 12 residues. In germline, CDR1 is GTSNPN, CDR2 SVGIG (reference sequence).

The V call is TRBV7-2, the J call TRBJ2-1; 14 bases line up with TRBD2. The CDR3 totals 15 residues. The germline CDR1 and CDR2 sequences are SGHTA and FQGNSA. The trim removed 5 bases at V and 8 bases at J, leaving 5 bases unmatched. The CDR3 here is CASSRGTSGSDEQFF. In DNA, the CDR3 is TGTGCCAGCAGCCGCGGGACTAGCGGGAGTGATGAGCAGTTCTTC.

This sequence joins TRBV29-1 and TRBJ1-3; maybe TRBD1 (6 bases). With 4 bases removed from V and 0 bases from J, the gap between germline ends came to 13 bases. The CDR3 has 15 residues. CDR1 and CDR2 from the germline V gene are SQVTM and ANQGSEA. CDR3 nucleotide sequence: TGCAGCGTTGCAGGGACAAGAGACTCTGGAAACACCATATATTTT. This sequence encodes CSVAGTRDSGNTIYF.

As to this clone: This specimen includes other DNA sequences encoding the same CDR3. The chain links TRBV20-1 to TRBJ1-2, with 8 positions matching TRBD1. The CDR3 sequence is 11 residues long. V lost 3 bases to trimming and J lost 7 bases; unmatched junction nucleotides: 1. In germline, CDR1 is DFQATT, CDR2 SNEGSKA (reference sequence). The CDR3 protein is CSARTGAGYTF. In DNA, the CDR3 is TGCAGTGCTAGGACAGGGGCTGGCTACACCTTC.

The CDR3 spells CASSTKTSGRTGELFF. CDR3 in DNA: TGTGCCAGTAGTACCAAGACTAGCGGGAGGACCGGGGAGCTGTTTTTT. The chain has TRBV19 and TRBJ2-2; 13 nucleotides line up with TRBD2. CDR1 is LNHDA and CDR2 is SQIVND in the germline V gene (reference sequence). J lost 5 bases, V lost 4 bases, and 4 bases had no gene match. CDR3 size: 16 residues.

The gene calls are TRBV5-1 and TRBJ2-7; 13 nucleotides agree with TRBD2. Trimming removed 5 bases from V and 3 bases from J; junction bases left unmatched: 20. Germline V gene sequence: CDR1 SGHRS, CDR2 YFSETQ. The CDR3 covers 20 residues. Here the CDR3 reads CASRRTSGRGLWDLVYEQYF. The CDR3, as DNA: TGCGCCAGCAGGCGGACTAGCGGGAGAGGCCTATGGGACCTGGTCTACGAGCAGTACTTC.

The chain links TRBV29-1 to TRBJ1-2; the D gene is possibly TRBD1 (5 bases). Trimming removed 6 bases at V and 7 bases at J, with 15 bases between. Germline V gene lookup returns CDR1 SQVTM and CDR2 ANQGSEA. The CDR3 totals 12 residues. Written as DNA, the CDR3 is TGCAGCGTGGATGGGGGGGTCGGTGGCTACACCTTC. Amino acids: CSVDGGVGGYTF.

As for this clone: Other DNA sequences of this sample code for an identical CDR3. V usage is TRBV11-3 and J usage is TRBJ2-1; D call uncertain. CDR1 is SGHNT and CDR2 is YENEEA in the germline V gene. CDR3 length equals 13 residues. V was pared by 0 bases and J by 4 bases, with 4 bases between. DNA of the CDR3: TGTGCCAGCAGCTTAGATATTTACAATGAGCAGTTCTTC. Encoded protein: CASSLDIYNEQFF.

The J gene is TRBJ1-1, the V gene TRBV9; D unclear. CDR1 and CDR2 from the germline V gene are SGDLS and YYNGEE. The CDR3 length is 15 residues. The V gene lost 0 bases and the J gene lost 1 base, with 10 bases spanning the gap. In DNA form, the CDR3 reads TGTGCCAGCAGCGTAGTGGATGGGTGGAACACTGAAGCTTTCTTT. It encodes CASSVVDGWNTEAFF.

In DNA, the CDR3 is TGTGCCAGCAGCTTGACTAGCACAGATACGCAGTATTTT. It encodes CASSLTSTDTQYF. V and J are TRBV5-5 and TRBJ2-3; D not certain. CDR3 length: 13 residues. Germline V lookup: CDR1 SGHKS, CDR2 YYEKEE (reference sequence). Trimming pared 1 base from V and 0 bases from J, leaving 3 bases between.

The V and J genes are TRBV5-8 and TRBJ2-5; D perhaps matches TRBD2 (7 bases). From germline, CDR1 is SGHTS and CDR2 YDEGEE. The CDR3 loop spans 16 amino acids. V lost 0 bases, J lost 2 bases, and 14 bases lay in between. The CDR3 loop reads CASSLGKGGVQETQYF. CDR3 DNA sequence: TGTGCCAGCAGCTTGGGTAAAGGGGGGGTTCAAGAGACCCAGTACTTC. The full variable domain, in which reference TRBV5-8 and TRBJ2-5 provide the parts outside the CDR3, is EAGVTQSPTHLIKTRGQQATLRCSPISGHTSVYWYQQALGLGLQFLLWYDEGEERNRGNFPPRFSGRQFPNYSSELNVNALELEDSALYLCASSLGKGGVQETQYFGPGTRLLVL.